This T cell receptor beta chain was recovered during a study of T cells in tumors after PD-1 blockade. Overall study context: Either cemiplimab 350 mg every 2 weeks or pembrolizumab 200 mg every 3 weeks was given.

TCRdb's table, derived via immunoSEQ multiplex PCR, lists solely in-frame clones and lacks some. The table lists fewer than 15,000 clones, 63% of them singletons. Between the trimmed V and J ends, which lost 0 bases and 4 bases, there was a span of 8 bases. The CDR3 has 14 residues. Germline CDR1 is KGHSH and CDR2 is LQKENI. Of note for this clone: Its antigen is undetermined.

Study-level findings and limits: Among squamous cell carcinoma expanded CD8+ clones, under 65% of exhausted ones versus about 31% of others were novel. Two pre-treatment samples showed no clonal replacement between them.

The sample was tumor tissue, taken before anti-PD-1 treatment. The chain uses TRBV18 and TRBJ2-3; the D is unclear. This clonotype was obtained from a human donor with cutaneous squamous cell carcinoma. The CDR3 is CASSPPVASDTQYF. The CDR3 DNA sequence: TGTGCCAGCTCACCACCGGTAGCATCAGATACGCAGTATTTT.